Listed below are T cell receptor beta chains from one sample, sequenced in a study of blood T cell repertoires in COVID-19. Clones were read by immunoSEQ multiplex PCR, and TCRdb kept only the in-frame ones, dropping some. The table includes some 240,000 clones, approximately 90% detected once. Sequenced sample: peripheral blood. Receptor source: a man aged 60-69 years with COVID-19, enrolled during active disease. CDR3s include the opening cysteine and the closing phenylalanine or tryptophan. Each record gives: clone size, J gene, D gene, V gene, CDR3 DNA, CDR3 protein. D genes are given only for firm matches. Only some rows state a clone size, as once, few, many or a class for expanded clones.

NA | TRBJ2-1 | TRBD1 | TRBV7-2 | TGTGCCAGCAGTGGACAGGGGGGTGCCTCTGAGCAGTTCTTC | CASSGQGGASEQFF
NA | TRBJ1-5 | NA | TRBV19 | TGTGCCAGTAGCGATTACCCAGGGATAAGACAGCCCCAGCATTTT | CASSDYPGIRQPQHF
NA | TRBJ1-5 | NA | TRBV10-3 | TGTGCCATCAGTGAGTCACCAGGGAACAATCAGCCCCAGCATTTT | CAISESPGNNQPQHF
NA | TRBJ1-2 | TRBD1 | TRBV28 | TGTGCCAGCAGTGAGGGACAGGTCTATGGCTACACCTTC | CASSEGQVYGYTF
NA | TRBJ2-7 | TRBD2 | TRBV7-2 | TGTGCCAGCAGCGTAAAAACTAGCGGCCAGGGGCAGTACTTC | CASSVKTSGQGQYF
NA | TRBJ2-5 | NA | TRBV5-4 | TGTGCCAGCAGCTTTTGGCCGGGGGAGACCCAGTACTTC | CASSFWPGETQYF
NA | TRBJ2-7 | NA | TRBV2 | TGTGCCAGCAGTAAACGACAGGCCCACGAGCAGTACTTC | CASSKRQAHEQYF
NA | TRBJ2-3 | TRBD2 | TRBV6-4 | TGTGCCAGCCGGCGGGAGTCCCCGGATACGCAGTATTTT | CASRRESPDTQYF
NA | TRBJ2-3 | NA | TRBV3-1/TRBV3-2 | TGTGCCAGCAGTCGGACGAAGCAGGGGCATACGCAGTATTTT | CASSRTKQGHTQYF
NA | TRBJ2-1 | TRBD2 | TRBV5-4 | TGTGCCAGCAGCTTGACTAGCGGAGGTTACAATGAGCAGTTCTTC | CASSLTSGGYNEQFF
NA | TRBJ2-2 | NA | TRBV4-2 | TGTGCCAGCAGCCAAGACGGGGTCGGGGTTTGGAACACCGGGGAGCTGTTTTTT | CASSQDGVGVWNTGELFF
few | TRBJ2-1 | NA | TRBV5-1 | TGCGCCAGCAGGGACAGCTACAATGAGCAGTTCTTC | CASRDSYNEQFF
NA | TRBJ2-7 | TRBD1 | TRBV6-1 | TGTGCCAGCAGTGTGCACAGGGGAGCCAGTCTCGAGCAGTACTTC | CASSVHRGASLEQYF
once | TRBJ2-2 | NA | TRBV7-2 | TGTGCCAGCAGCTTAGAAGCAGGGGTTACCGGGGAGCTGTTTTTT | CASSLEAGVTGELFF
NA | TRBJ2-1 | TRBD2 | TRBV28 | TGTGCCAGCAGTACAGTGGCGGGAGACCCGAATGAGCAGTTCTTC | CASSTVAGDPNEQFF
NA | TRBJ2-3 | NA | TRBV28 | TGTGCCAGCAGCCCAGGACTCCTGAGCACAGATACGCAGTATTTT | CASSPGLLSTDTQYF